This T cell receptor (beta chain) emerged from a study of shared clonotypes between healthy human individuals. Remarks on this clone: Its cognate antigen is unknown.

Sequencing used immunoSEQ multiplex PCR; TCRdb keeps in-frame clones, though not all of them. Altogether about 490,000 clones are present, around 79% being singletons, with the ten largest covering 9.5% to 15%. Regarding the study as a whole: Genetic and exposure-history diversity was limited by the few donors.

Germline CDR1 reads GTSNPN; CDR2 reads SVGIG (reference sequence). This CDR3 spans 13 amino acids. V lost 0 bases, J lost 10 bases, and 2 bases stayed unmatched. Donation came from healthy HIV-negative adults that had no recent acute infections or vaccinations. This sequence was found in a middle-aged woman in good health. Some clones in this sample may be carry-over from other donors' samples. The sequenced sample was PBMCs. This sequence joins TRBV30 and TRBJ2-1; 11 bases map to TRBD2. The CDR3 sequence is CAWSVLAGGEQFF. The CDR3 bases are TGTGCCTGGAGTGTTCTAGCGGGAGGCGAGCAGTTCTTC.